This record looks at one T cell receptor (beta chain) sequence and its context. Its antigen is not known. For CDR3 and TCR beta VDJ profiling, genomic DNA was the template used. TCRdb reprocessed the reads with MiXCR, giving one entry per CDR3 protein. The table lists 260,000 or so distinct CDR3 sequences, approximately 79% of them singletons. J was trimmed by 14 bases and V by 3 bases; bases with no gene match: 18. This CDR3 contains 15 residues. The germline V gene encodes CDR1 SGHVS and CDR2 FQNEAQ. This specimen comes from a study of CD8+CD57+ T cells in acquired aplastic anemia. The overall study: The mean DNA yield obtained from sorted CD4+ and CD8+ cells came to 3.2 ug.

Patients included in sequencing had previously demonstrated CD8+CD57+ cell expansion by flow cytometry. Study-wide results and caveats: The same twenty-nine CD8+ CDR3 sequences occurred in patients and in controls.

The material sequenced was sorted CD4+, CD8+, or CD8+CD57+ T cells (not recorded which) from PBMCs. The TCR sequence derives from a human donor with aplastic anemia. The rearrangement uses TRBV7-8 and TRBJ1-1, with 7 nucleotides matching TRBD1. The CDR3 coding sequence is TGTGCCAGCAGCTTTGATCCAGACGGGACAGCTGTTGCCTTCTTT. Its translation is CASSFDPDGTAVAFF.